This is a list of T cell receptor beta chains from one sample in a study of cytomegalovirus exposure and HLA in healthy donors. The protocol was immunoSEQ multiplex PCR, while the TCRdb copy is restricted to in-frame clones and leaves out a portion. Among 90,000 to 150,000 clones listed, around 78% were seen once. The sequenced sample consisted of PBMCs. Receptors originate from a woman aged 25 to 39 in good health and CMV-seropositive. CDR3s include the opening cysteine and the closing phenylalanine or tryptophan. Each record gives: CDR3 protein, CDR3 DNA, J gene, clone size, V gene, D gene. A D gene is named only where the DNA matches it firmly. The size of a clone is reported for some rows only, either as once, few or many, or as a class for expanded clones.

CASSAGTGEGFFYGYTF | TGTGCCAGCAGCGCCGGGACAGGGGAGGGTTTCTTCTATGGCTACACCTTC | TRBJ1-2 | - | TRBV9 | TRBD1
CATEGAADSNQPQHF | TGCGCCACCGAGGGGGCAGCAGATAGCAATCAGCCCCAGCATTTT | TRBJ1-5 | once | TRBV10-1 | TRBD1
CASKPGHTDTQYF | TGTGCCAGCAAACCAGGGCACACAGATACGCAGTATTTT | TRBJ2-3 | - | TRBV27 | -
CASSWAPQGMANEKLFF | TGTGCCAGCAGCTGGGCCCCGCAGGGGATGGCTAATGAAAAACTGTTTTTT | TRBJ1-4 | - | TRBV5-6 | -
CASSYSSGGRNSPLHF | TGTGCCAGCAGTTACTCGAGCGGGGGGAGAAATTCACCCCTCCACTTT | TRBJ1-6 | - | TRBV6-6 | -
CASKRRGGAYEQYF | TGTGCCAGCAAACGAAGGGGCGGAGCCTACGAGCAGTACTTC | TRBJ2-7 | - | TRBV5-6 | -
CASSSTRGGAITDTQYF | TGTGCCAGCAGTTCCACCCGGGGCGGGGCGATAACAGATACGCAGTATTTT | TRBJ2-3 | - | TRBV27 | -
CASSLAGDEQYF | TGTGCCAGCAGCTTGGCGGGGGACGAGCAGTACTTC | TRBJ2-7 | - | TRBV5-4 | -
CASSQEGRRGAPGLPDTQYF | TGTGCCAGCAGCCAAGAAGGTCGGCGGGGGGCCCCCGGTTTGCCAGATACGCAGTATTTT | TRBJ2-3 | - | TRBV4-2 | TRBD2
CATSRQGLARQPQHF | TGTGCCACCAGCAGGCAGGGTTTAGCAAGGCAGCCCCAGCATTTT | TRBJ1-5 | - | TRBV15 | -
CASSPRQGGTEAFF | TGCGCCAGCAGCCCGAGACAGGGGGGGACTGAAGCTTTCTTT | TRBJ1-1 | once | TRBV5-1 | TRBD1
CASSLGQGSIHEQYF | TGCGCCAGCAGCTTGGGACAGGGTAGTATCCACGAGCAGTACTTC | TRBJ2-7 | many | TRBV5-1 | TRBD1
CASSPRQGVKRTEAFF | TGTGCCAGCAGCCCGAGACAGGGGGTGAAGCGCACTGAAGCTTTCTTT | TRBJ1-1 | - | TRBV7-2 | TRBD1
CASSWAGGRRNTIYF | TGCGCCAGCAGCTGGGCAGGGGGTAGAAGAAACACCATATATTTT | TRBJ1-3 | - | TRBV4-1 | TRBD1
CATSRDPGHYGYTF | TGTGCCACCAGCAGAGATCCAGGGCACTATGGCTACACCTTC | TRBJ1-2 | - | TRBV15 | -
CASSIRGMNTEAFF | TGTGCCAGTAGTATCCGCGGGATGAACACTGAAGCTTTCTTT | TRBJ1-1 | - | TRBV19 | -
CASRKGQENTGELFF | TGTGCCAGTAGGAAAGGACAGGAAAACACCGGGGAGCTGTTTTTT | TRBJ2-2 | - | TRBV19 | TRBD1
CASSHDRISYEQYF | TGCGCCAGCAGCCATGACAGGATTTCCTACGAGCAGTACTTC | TRBJ2-7 | - | TRBV4-3 | -
CASSLHPEEYNEQFF | TGTGCCAGCAGCTTGCACCCGGAGGAGTACAATGAGCAGTTCTTC | TRBJ2-1 | - | TRBV5-4 | -
CASSQDVGRDDTQYF | TGTGCCAGCAGCCAAGACGTGGGGCGGGACGATACGCAGTATTTT | TRBJ2-3 | - | TRBV4-2 | -
CASSLGTRTYEQYF | TGTGCCAGCAGTTTGGGGACACGGACCTACGAGCAGTACTTC | TRBJ2-7 | - | TRBV28 | -
CASSQDAQGNYGYTF | TGTGCCAGCAGCCAAGATGCTCAGGGGAACTATGGCTACACCTTC | TRBJ1-2 | - | TRBV4-2 | -
CASSILQGSVYGYTF | TGTGCCAGTAGTATTCTACAGGGATCGGTCTATGGCTACACCTTC | TRBJ1-2 | few | TRBV19 | -
CASSFPAGVSTDTQYF | TGTGCCAGCAGCTTCCCAGCGGGGGTTAGCACAGATACGCAGTATTTT | TRBJ2-3 | - | TRBV5-6 | TRBD2
CAWRRRLNTEAFF | TGTGCCTGGAGGAGGAGGTTGAACACTGAAGCTTTCTTT | TRBJ1-1 | - | TRBV30 | -
CASSTITGLAYEQYF | TGTGCCAGCAGTACAATCACGGGACTAGCTTACGAGCAGTACTTC | TRBJ2-7 | - | TRBV7-6 | TRBD2
CASSTAFPRGGGNTIYF | TGTGCCAGCAGTACAGCCTTCCCCCGGGGGGGAGGAAACACCATATATTTT | TRBJ1-3 | few | TRBV28 | -
CASSFGSREVGTEAFF | TGTGCCAGCAGTTTTGGGAGCCGAGAGGTGGGGACTGAAGCTTTCTTT | TRBJ1-1 | - | TRBV6-5 | -
CASRNREQGAGYGYTF | TGTGCCAGCAGAAACCGGGAACAGGGGGCTGGTTATGGCTACACCTTC | TRBJ1-2 | - | TRBV6-6 | TRBD1
CASSHPRTGRRGYTF | TGTGCCAGCAGCCACCCCCGGACAGGGAGGCGGGGCTACACCTTC | TRBJ1-2 | - | TRBV6-6 | TRBD1
CASSSSQGFRPLHF | TGTGCCAGCAGCAGTAGTCAGGGGTTTAGGCCCCTCCACTTT | TRBJ1-6 | few | TRBV6-4 | -
CASNEGGGYTF | TGTGCCAGCAACGAGGGTGGAGGCTACACCTTC | TRBJ1-2 | - | TRBV6-1 | -
CASSGGELTNEKLFF | TGTGCCAGCAGTGGGGGGGAGCTAACTAATGAAAAACTGTTTTTT | TRBJ1-4 | once | TRBV2 | -
CASSSPLDTQYF | TGTGCCAGTAGTAGTCCCCTGGATACGCAGTATTTT | TRBJ2-3 | - | TRBV19 | -
CASSVGETTSYGYTF | TGTGCCAGCAGCGTAGGGGAAACTACTAGCTATGGCTACACCTTC | TRBJ1-2 | - | TRBV9 | -
CAWSSGTGGISYNSPLHF | TGTGCCTGGAGTTCCGGGACAGGGGGTATCTCCTATAATTCACCCCTCCACTTT | TRBJ1-6 | - | TRBV30 | TRBD1
CASSDGRGGKLFF | TGTGCCAGCAGTGATGGCAGGGGTGGAAAACTGTTTTTT | TRBJ1-4 | once | TRBV2 | -
CASSLRSSYEQYF | TGTGCCAGCAGTTTAAGGAGCTCCTACGAGCAGTACTTC | TRBJ2-7 | - | TRBV28 | -
CAISESWGQFYEQYF | TGTGCCATCAGTGAGTCCTGGGGGCAATTCTACGAGCAGTACTTC | TRBJ2-7 | - | TRBV10-3 | -
CASSTRQGGFEQYF | TGTGCCAGTAGTACCCGACAGGGGGGGTTCGAGCAGTACTTC | TRBJ2-7 | - | TRBV19 | TRBD1
CASRMTDYSNQPQHF | TGTGCCAGTAGGATGACAGATTATAGCAATCAGCCCCAGCATTTT | TRBJ1-5 | - | TRBV19 | -
CAWRPGVNTEAFF | TGTGCCTGGAGGCCGGGGGTGAACACTGAAGCTTTCTTT | TRBJ1-1 | - | TRBV30 | -
CARPRPAYQETQYF | TGTGCCCGCCCGAGGCCGGCGTACCAAGAGACCCAGTACTTC | TRBJ2-5 | - | TRBV10-3 | -
CASSSGTPPPYEQYF | TGTGCCAGCAGTTCGGGGACACCTCCCCCCTACGAGCAGTACTTC | TRBJ2-7 | - | TRBV27 | -
CASRTTGRGETQYF | TGTGCCAGCAGAACTACAGGGAGGGGAGAGACCCAGTACTTC | TRBJ2-5 | - | TRBV28 | -
CSVDAGNTGELFF | TGCAGCGTTGACGCGGGAAACACCGGGGAGCTGTTTTTT | TRBJ2-2 | - | TRBV29-1 | -
CASSQDQAGGAYEQYF | TGTGCCAGCAGCCAAGATCAGGCGGGGGGGGCCTACGAGCAGTACTTC | TRBJ2-7 | - | TRBV4-2 | TRBD2
CASSEGRPTGNTIYF | TGTGCCAGCAGTGAGGGCAGGCCAACGGGAAACACCATATATTTT | TRBJ1-3 | - | TRBV2 | -
CASSWGDSGYGYTF | TGTGCCAGCAGTTGGGGGGACAGTGGCTATGGCTACACCTTC | TRBJ1-2 | - | TRBV28 | TRBD1
CASSLSGSSGNTIYF | TGTGCCAGCAGCCTCAGCGGTAGCTCTGGAAACACCATATATTTT | TRBJ1-3 | once | TRBV28 | -
CASSLEGYEQYF | TGTGCCAGCAGTTTGGAGGGGTACGAGCAGTACTTC | TRBJ2-7 | - | TRBV28 | -
CASSPRRDSGTQYF | TGTGCCAGCAGTCCCCGGAGGGATTCGGGGACCCAGTACTTC | TRBJ2-5 | - | TRBV27 | -
CASSANREGEAFF | TGTGCCAGCAGCGCTAACAGGGAGGGGGAAGCTTTCTTT | TRBJ1-1 | few | TRBV5-6 | -
CASSEGGNYGYTF | TGTGCCAGCAGCGAGGGGGGGAACTATGGCTACACCTTC | TRBJ1-2 | - | TRBV9 | -